Below, one T cell receptor (beta chain) is given with its context. Germline lookup yields CDR1 LNHDA and CDR2 SQIVND (reference sequence). Trimming removed 3 bases from V and 4 bases from J, with 4 bases in between. The length of the CDR3 is 12 residues. These data come from a study of tumour-infiltrating T cells in Burkitt lymphoma. Study context: All epidemiological Burkitt lymphoma subtypes were represented in the cohort.

Libraries were prepared by immunoSEQ multiplex PCR; TCRdb keeps only in-frame clonotypes and omits some of them. The sample includes about 1,800 clones, about 13% of them seen just once. The sequencing sample was made of tumor tissue. The chain has TRBV19 and TRBJ2-4, with D unresolved. The source of this sequence is a human donor with Burkitt lymphoma. The CDR3 protein is CASSMGKNIQYF. CDR3 coding DNA: TGTGCCAGTAGTATGGGGAAAAACATTCAGTACTTC.